The following is a TCR beta chain sequence with its context. This sample was taken from a study of control samples from healthy donors and cancer patients. Germline CDR1 reads LNHDA; CDR2 reads SQIVND (reference sequence). Trimming cost V 3 bases and J 7 bases, with 13 bases left between them. The CDR3 is 15 amino acids. Assay: immunoSEQ multiplex PCR; the TCRdb copy retains only in-frame clones and omits some. In the table there are 80,000 to 100,000 clones, roughly 90% of which are singletons. The receptor was derived from a human donor in good health. The donor label of this sample is uncertain. The source material was blood. This chain uses TRBV19 with TRBJ1-6; D ambiguous. The CDR3 protein is CASSIGGSRNSPLHF. CDR3 DNA sequence: TGTGCCAGTAGTATCGGAGGGTCAAGAAATTCACCCCTCCACTTT.